These T cell receptor beta chains were read from a single sample in a study of blood T cell repertoires in COVID-19. Sequencing used immunoSEQ multiplex PCR; TCRdb keeps in-frame clones, though not all of them. The repertoire holds about 50,000 clones, with 75% to 90% as singletons. The sample was peripheral blood. These receptors were collected from a man aged 55 to 70 with acute or convalescent COVID-19. Both conserved end residues are part of each CDR3. A D gene is named only where the DNA matches it firmly. Only part of the rows carry a size: once, few, many, or a class if the clone is expanded.

j_gene	d_gene	abundance	v_gene	CDR3nt	CDR3aa
TRBJ2-3	TRBD2	once	TRBV5-4	TGTGCCAGCAGCTTGGAGATAGCGGGAGGATCCGATACGCAGTATTTT	CASSLEIAGGSDTQYF
TRBJ1-6	.	.	TRBV10-3	TGTGCCATCAGTGTGACCGACCCGAGGGAGGCTTCACCCCTCCACTTT	CAISVTDPREASPLHF
TRBJ2-3	TRBD2	.	TRBV7-3	TGTGCCAGCAGCTTAGGGTCAAGCGGGAGGGTTCGGGATACGCAGTATTTT	CASSLGSSGRVRDTQYF
TRBJ2-1	TRBD2	.	TRBV4-2	TGTGCCAGCAGAGGACTTATAGAGACTAGCGGGACCGGCCATGAGCAGTTCTTC	CASRGLIETSGTGHEQFF
TRBJ1-1	.	.	TRBV28	TGTGCCAGCAGTTTAGGGGGGAATGTCGGCACTGAAGCTTTCTTT	CASSLGGNVGTEAFF
TRBJ2-3	TRBD2	.	TRBV30	TGTGCCTGGAACCGCGGACTAGCGGGAGGAGGTGATACGCAGTATTTT	CAWNRGLAGGGDTQYF
TRBJ1-2	.	few	TRBV4-1	TGCGCCAGCAGCCAAGATCCCCGGGATGGCTACACCTTC	CASSQDPRDGYTF
TRBJ2-7	.	.	TRBV5-1	TGCGCCAGCAGCTTGGGGGCCTTCGGCGAGCAGTACTTC	CASSLGAFGEQYF
TRBJ2-5	.	once	TRBV6-2/TRBV6-3	TGTGCCAGCACCCCCCCTGGGGGGGCGACCCAGTACTTC	CASTPPGGATQYF
TRBJ1-4	.	.	TRBV7-9	TGTGCCAGCTTACGCGGGGGGGCTAATGAAAAACTGTTTTTT	CASLRGGANEKLFF
TRBJ1-1	.	.	TRBV4-2	TGTGCCAGCAGCCAAGATACCGAAGCCTACACTGAAGCTTTCTTT	CASSQDTEAYTEAFF